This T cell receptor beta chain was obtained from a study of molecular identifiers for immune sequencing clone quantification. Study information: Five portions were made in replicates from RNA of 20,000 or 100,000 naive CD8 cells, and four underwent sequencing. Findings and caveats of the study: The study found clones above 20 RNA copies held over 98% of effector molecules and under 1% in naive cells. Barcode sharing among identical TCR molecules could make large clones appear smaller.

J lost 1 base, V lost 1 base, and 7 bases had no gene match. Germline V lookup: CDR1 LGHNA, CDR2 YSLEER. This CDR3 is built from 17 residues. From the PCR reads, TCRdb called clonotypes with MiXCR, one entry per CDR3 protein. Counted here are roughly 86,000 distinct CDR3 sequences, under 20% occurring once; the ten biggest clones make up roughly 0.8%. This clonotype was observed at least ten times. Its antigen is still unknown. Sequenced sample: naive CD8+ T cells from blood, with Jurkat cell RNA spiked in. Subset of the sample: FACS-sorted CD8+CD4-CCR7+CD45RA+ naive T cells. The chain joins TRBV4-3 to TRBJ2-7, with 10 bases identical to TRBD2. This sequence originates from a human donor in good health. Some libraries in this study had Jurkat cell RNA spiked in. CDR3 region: CASSQVSASGGSYEQYF. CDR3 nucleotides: TGCGCCAGCAGCCAAGTTTCGGCTAGCGGGGGATCCTACGAGCAGTACTTC.